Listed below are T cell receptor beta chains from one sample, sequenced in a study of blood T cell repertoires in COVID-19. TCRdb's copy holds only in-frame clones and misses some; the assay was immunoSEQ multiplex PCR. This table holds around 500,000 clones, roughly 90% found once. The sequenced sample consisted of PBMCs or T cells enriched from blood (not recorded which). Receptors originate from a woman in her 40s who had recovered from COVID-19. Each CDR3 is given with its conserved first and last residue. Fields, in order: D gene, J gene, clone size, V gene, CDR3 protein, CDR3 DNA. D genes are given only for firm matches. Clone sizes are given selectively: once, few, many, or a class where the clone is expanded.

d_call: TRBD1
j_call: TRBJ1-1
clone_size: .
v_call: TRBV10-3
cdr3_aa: CAISEGQGLNTEAFF
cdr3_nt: TGTGCCATCAGTGAAGGACAGGGTCTAAACACTGAAGCTTTCTTT

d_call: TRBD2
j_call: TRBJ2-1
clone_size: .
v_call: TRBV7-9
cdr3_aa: CASWTSDLSSYNEQFF
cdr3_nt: TGTGCCAGCTGGACTAGCGATTTGAGCTCCTACAATGAGCAGTTCTTC

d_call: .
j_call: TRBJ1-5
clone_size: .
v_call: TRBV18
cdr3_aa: CASSLSITNQPQHF
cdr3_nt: TGTGCCAGCTCACTTTCTATAACGAATCAGCCCCAGCATTTT

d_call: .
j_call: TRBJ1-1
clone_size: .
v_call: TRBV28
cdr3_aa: CASSSVIRGRQNTEAFF
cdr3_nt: TGTGCCAGCAGTTCCGTAATCAGGGGTCGGCAGAACACTGAAGCTTTCTTT

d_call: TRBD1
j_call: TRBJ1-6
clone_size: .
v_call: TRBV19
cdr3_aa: CASTEQGFASPLHF
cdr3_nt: TGTGCCAGTACCGAACAGGGGTTTGCCTCACCCCTCCACTTT

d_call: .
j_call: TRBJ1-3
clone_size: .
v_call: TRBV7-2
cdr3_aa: CASSFFQGNGGNTIYF
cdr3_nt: TGTGCCAGCAGCTTTTTTCAGGGGAACGGTGGAAACACCATATATTTT

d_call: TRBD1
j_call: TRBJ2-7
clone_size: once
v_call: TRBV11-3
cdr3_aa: CASSPGTGKREQYF
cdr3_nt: TGTGCCAGCAGCCCCGGGACAGGGAAGCGCGAGCAGTACTTC

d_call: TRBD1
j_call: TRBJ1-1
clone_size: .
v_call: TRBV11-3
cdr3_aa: CASSPESFGTVNTEAFF
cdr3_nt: TGTGCCAGCAGCCCTGAGTCGTTCGGGACAGTTAACACTGAAGCTTTCTTT

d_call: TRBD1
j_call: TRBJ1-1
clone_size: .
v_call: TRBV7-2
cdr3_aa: CASSLDPGGEAFF
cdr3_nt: TGTGCCAGCAGCTTAGATCCAGGGGGGGAAGCTTTCTTT

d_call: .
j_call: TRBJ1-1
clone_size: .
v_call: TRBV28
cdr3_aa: CASSLTGSTEAFF
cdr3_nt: TGTGCCAGCAGTTTAACGGGTTCCACTGAAGCTTTCTTT

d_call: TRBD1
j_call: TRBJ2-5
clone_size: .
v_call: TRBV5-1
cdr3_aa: CASSWTGEETQYF
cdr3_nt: TGCGCCAGCAGCTGGACAGGGGAAGAGACCCAGTACTTC

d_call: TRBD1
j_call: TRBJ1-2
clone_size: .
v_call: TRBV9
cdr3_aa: CASSVDRGGYTF
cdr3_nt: TGTGCCAGCAGCGTAGACAGGGGAGGCTACACCTTC

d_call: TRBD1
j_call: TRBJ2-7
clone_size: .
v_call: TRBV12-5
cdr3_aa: CASGSGTGASYEQYF
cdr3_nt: TGTGCTAGTGGGTCCGGGACAGGGGCGTCCTACGAGCAGTACTTC

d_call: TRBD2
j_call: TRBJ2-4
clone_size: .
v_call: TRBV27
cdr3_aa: CASSLLGTSGRAGSKNIQYF
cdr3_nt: TGTGCCAGCAGTTTATTAGGGACTAGCGGGAGGGCCGGGTCCAAAAACATTCAGTACTTC

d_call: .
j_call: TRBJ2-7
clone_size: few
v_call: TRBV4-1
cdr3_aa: CASSQDLDGSYEQYF
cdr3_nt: TGCGCCAGCAGCCAAGATCTCGACGGGTCCTACGAGCAGTACTTC

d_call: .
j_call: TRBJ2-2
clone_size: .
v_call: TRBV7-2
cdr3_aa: CASSLSGNTGELFF
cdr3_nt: TGTGCCAGCAGCTTGTCCGGGAACACCGGGGAGCTGTTTTTT

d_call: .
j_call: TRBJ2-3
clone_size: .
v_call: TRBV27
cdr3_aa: CASSLSRGSSTDTQYF
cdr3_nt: TGTGCCAGCAGTTTATCAAGGGGTTCTAGCACAGATACGCAGTATTTT

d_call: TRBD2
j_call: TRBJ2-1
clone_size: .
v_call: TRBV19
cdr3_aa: CASSIPSGNEQFF
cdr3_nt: TGTGCCAGTAGTATTCCTAGCGGAAATGAGCAGTTCTTC

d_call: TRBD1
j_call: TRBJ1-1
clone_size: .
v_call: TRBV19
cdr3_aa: CASARRRDRAFTEAFF
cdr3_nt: TGTGCCAGTGCACGACGCCGGGACAGGGCATTCACTGAAGCTTTCTTT

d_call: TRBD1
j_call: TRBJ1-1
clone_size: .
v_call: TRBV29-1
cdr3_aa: CSVALRTGAGAFF
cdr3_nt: TGCAGCGTTGCGTTGAGGACAGGGGCTGGGGCTTTCTTT

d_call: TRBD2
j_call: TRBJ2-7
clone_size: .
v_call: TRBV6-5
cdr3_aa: CASSYSGGSEQYF
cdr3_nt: TGTGCCAGCAGTTACTCGGGAGGGTCCGAGCAGTACTTC

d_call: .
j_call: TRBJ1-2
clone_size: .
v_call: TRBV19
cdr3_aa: CASTRGTRDGYTF
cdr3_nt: TGTGCCAGTACAAGGGGAACAAGGGATGGCTACACCTTC

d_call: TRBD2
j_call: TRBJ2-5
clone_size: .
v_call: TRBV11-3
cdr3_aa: CASSPGTSGRAYETQYF
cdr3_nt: TGTGCCAGCAGCCCAGGGACTAGCGGGAGGGCCTATGAGACCCAGTACTTC

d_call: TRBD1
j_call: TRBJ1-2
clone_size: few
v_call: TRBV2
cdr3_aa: CASTGTGVNYGYTF
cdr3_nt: TGTGCCAGCACCGGGACAGGGGTTAACTATGGCTACACCTTC

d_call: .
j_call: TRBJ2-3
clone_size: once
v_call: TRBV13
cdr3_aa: CASSLGQSTDTQYF
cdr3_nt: TGTGCCAGCAGCTTAGGACAAAGCACAGATACGCAGTATTTT

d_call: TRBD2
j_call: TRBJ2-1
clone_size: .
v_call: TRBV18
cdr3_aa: CASSPPSREGLYNEQFF
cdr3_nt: TGTGCCAGCTCACCACCGTCTCGGGAGGGCCTCTACAATGAGCAGTTCTTC

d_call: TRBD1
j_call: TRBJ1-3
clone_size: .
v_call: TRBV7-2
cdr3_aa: CASSEGQVHTIYF
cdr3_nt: TGTGCCAGCAGCGAAGGACAGGTACACACCATATATTTT

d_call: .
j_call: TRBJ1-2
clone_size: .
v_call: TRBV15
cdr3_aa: CATSPDRNYGYTF
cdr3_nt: TGTGCCACCAGTCCCGACAGGAACTATGGCTACACCTTC

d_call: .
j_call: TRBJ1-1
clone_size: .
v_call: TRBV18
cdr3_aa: CASSPLAGWYTEAFF
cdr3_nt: TGTGCCAGCTCACCACTAGCAGGGTGGTATACTGAAGCTTTCTTT

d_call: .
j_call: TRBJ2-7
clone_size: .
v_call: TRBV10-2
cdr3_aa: CASSESRVSYEQYF
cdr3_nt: TGCGCCAGCAGTGAGTCGCGGGTTTCCTACGAGCAGTACTTC

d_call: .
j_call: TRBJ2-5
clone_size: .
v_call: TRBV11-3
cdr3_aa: CASSLQGAQETQYF
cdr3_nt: TGTGCCAGCAGCTTGCAGGGCGCCCAAGAGACCCAGTACTTC

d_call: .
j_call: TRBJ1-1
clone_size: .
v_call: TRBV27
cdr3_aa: CASSSIPHVKTMNTEAFF
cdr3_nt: TGTGCCAGCAGCTCAATTCCTCACGTTAAGACAATGAACACTGAAGCTTTCTTT

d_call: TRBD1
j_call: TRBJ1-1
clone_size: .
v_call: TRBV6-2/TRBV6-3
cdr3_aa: CASSPDWAIDIAPGGAGTEAFF
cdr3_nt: TGTGCCAGCAGCCCCGACTGGGCCATAGACATAGCCCCAGGGGGCGCTGGGACTGAAGCTTTCTTT